The rows below give T cell receptor beta chains drawn from one sample of a study of OX40 agonist ivuxolimab in advanced cancers. Method: immunoSEQ multiplex PCR; TCRdb's copy keeps in-frame clones and lacks some. The repertoire has under 80,000 clones, 85% to 90% of them found once; the top ten carry 0.7% to 1%. The specimen was CD4+ or CD8+ T cells sorted from blood, collected in a trial of the OX40 agonist ivuxolimab. These receptors all come from an adult with an advanced solid tumor such as melanoma, head and neck, liver or kidney cancer. Each CDR3 is given with its conserved first and last residue. A D gene is named only where the DNA matches it firmly. Only part of the rows carry a size: once, few, many, or a class if the clone is expanded.

clone_size	cdr3_length	v_call	d_call	j_call	cdr3_nt	cdr3_aa
.	14	TRBV11-2	.	TRBJ2-7	TGTGCCAGCAAACGGACAAGAAACTCCTACGAGCAGTACTTC	CASKRTRNSYEQYF
once	17	TRBV30	.	TRBJ2-1	TGTGCCTGGTGCCGGTCCCGGCAAACTTACTCCTACAATGAGCAGTTCTTC	CAWCRSRQTYSYNEQFF
.	16	TRBV11-2	TRBD1	TRBJ1-1	TGTGCCAGCAGCTCCCCGACAGGGGGCAAAGGCACTGAAGCTTTCTTT	CASSSPTGGKGTEAFF
.	15	TRBV11-2	TRBD1	TRBJ2-2	TGTGCCAGCAGCAAGACAGGGGGGGACACCGGGGAGCTGTTTTTT	CASSKTGGDTGELFF
.	14	TRBV28	TRBD1	TRBJ1-2	TGTGCCAGCAGCCTACCGGGACAGGGATATGGCTACACCTTC	CASSLPGQGYGYTF
.	17	TRBV9	TRBD1	TRBJ1-4	TGTGCCAGCAGCGGGGGACCTAAGACAGGGATTCATGAAAAACTGTTTTTT	CASSGGPKTGIHEKLFF
.	15	TRBV7-3	TRBD2	TRBJ2-1	TGTGCCAGCAGTCCAGCGGGAGGACCGTACAATGAGCAGTTCTTC	CASSPAGGPYNEQFF
.	13	TRBV6-5	.	TRBJ1-2	TGTGCCAGCAGTTGGATTACTAACTATGGCTACACCTTC	CASSWITNYGYTF
.	14	TRBV7-9	.	TRBJ1-1	TGTGCCAGCAGCTTGGGCCTGGGCTACACTGAAGCTTTCTTT	CASSLGLGYTEAFF
.	17	TRBV28	TRBD1	TRBJ2-5	TGTGCCAGCAGTTTATGGCCCGGGACAGGGGCTCCAGAGACCCAGTACTTC	CASSLWPGTGAPETQYF
.	13	TRBV19	.	TRBJ1-2	TGTGCCAGTAGAAAGGACGGAACCTTCGGCTACACCTTC	CASRKDGTFGYTF
.	16	TRBV28	.	TRBJ2-5	TGTGCCAGCTCTAGCTCGGAGGCGGGTCGGGGAACGACCCAGTACTTC	CASSSSEAGRGTTQYF
.	14	TRBV15	.	TRBJ1-3	TGTGCCACCAGCACCGGCGAGCAGGGAAACACCATATATTTT	CATSTGEQGNTIYF
.	15	TRBV5-4	TRBD2	TRBJ2-1	TGTGCCAGCAGCTTGGGACTAGCGGCCTACAATGAGCAGTTCTTC	CASSLGLAAYNEQFF
.	13	TRBV10-3	.	TRBJ1-1	TGTGCCATCAACTTCGACAGCGACACTGAAGCTTTCTTT	CAINFDSDTEAFF
.	14	TRBV15	.	TRBJ1-1	TGTGCCACCAGCAGAGGTCGGTTGAACACTGAAGCTTTCTTT	CATSRGRLNTEAFF
.	17	TRBV5-1	TRBD1	TRBJ2-3	TGCGCCAGCAGCTCCCTAAGGGGACAGGGCGGGACAGATACGCAGTATTTT	CASSSLRGQGGTDTQYF
.	16	TRBV7-6	TRBD2	TRBJ2-1	TGTGCCAGCAGCTTAGGACTAGCGGGGGGGCCCACTGAGCAGTTCTTC	CASSLGLAGGPTEQFF
.	16	TRBV6-1	TRBD1	TRBJ2-1	TGTGCCAGCAGTGACCAGGGGACAACCCAGGGGGATGAGCAGTTCTTC	CASSDQGTTQGDEQFF
.	14	TRBV6-1	TRBD1	TRBJ2-3	TGTGCCAGCAGTGGGGGACAGGCCACAGATACGCAGTATTTT	CASSGGQATDTQYF
.	15	TRBV27	.	TRBJ1-4	TGTGCCAGTCGGACCACTTTGGTGGCTAATGAAAAACTGTTTTTT	CASRTTLVANEKLFF
.	14	TRBV7-9	.	TRBJ1-1	TGTGCCAGCAGCGCGGTACGGATGAACACTGAAGCTTTCTTT	CASSAVRMNTEAFF
few	13	TRBV2	.	TRBJ2-7	TGTGCCAGCAGTTTTACCGACCGGCCGCCAACGTACTTC	CASSFTDRPPTYF
.	13	TRBV6-1	.	TRBJ2-2	TGTGCCAGCAGTGAAAGACAGTCTTCTGAGCTGTTTTTT	CASSERQSSELFF
.	15	TRBV4-1	.	TRBJ2-7	TGCGCCAGCAGCCAACCCCGGGACAACTCCTACGAGCAGTACTTC	CASSQPRDNSYEQYF
once	14	TRBV30	TRBD1	TRBJ1-5	TGTGCCTTTCAGGGGGCGAGTGGCAATCAGCCCCAGCATTTT	CAFQGASGNQPQHF
.	15	TRBV7-3	.	TRBJ2-3	TGTGCCAGCGGGGGCAGGGACTCTAGCACAGATACGCAGTATTTT	CASGGRDSSTDTQYF
.	15	TRBV6-6	TRBD1	TRBJ2-5	TGTGCCAGCACCATGAGGACAGGGTATCGAGAGACCCAGTACTTC	CASTMRTGYRETQYF
.	14	TRBV6-5	.	TRBJ1-2	TGTGCCAGCAGTTCAGGAGACTGGGGCTATGGCTACACCTTC	CASSSGDWGYGYTF
.	14	TRBV6-1	.	TRBJ1-2	TGTGCCAGCAGTGAAGGTTTGGCCTCACCCGGCTACACCTTC	CASSEGLASPGYTF
.	16	TRBV2	TRBD1	TRBJ1-3	TGTGCCAGCAGTTTAAGGACAGGGAGCGTTGGAAACACCATATATTTT	CASSLRTGSVGNTIYF
.	17	TRBV7-9	TRBD2	TRBJ2-5	TGTGCCAGCAGCCAGGCCGGACTAGCGGTTTTCCAAGAGACCCAGTACTTC	CASSQAGLAVFQETQYF
.	17	TRBV19	TRBD1	TRBJ2-6	TGTGCCAGTAGAGACAGGGGACGTGGCTTTGGGGCCAACGTCCTGACTTTC	CASRDRGRGFGANVLTF
.	15	TRBV18	.	TRBJ1-1	TGTGCCAGCTCACCATATATGGGGTCGAGCACTGAAGCTTTCTTT	CASSPYMGSSTEAFF
.	14	TRBV5-1	.	TRBJ2-2	TGCGCCAGCAGCTTCAGGGGAGAAACCGGGGAGCTGTTTTTT	CASSFRGETGELFF
.	12	TRBV29-1	TRBD1	TRBJ1-1	TGCAGCGCTCCGACAGGGCCCGCTGAAGCTTTCTTT	CSAPTGPAEAFF
once	14	TRBV28	TRBD1	TRBJ2-7	TGTGCCAGTGAAGGGACAGGGGGCTTAGACGAGCAGTACTTC	CASEGTGGLDEQYF
.	15	TRBV18	.	TRBJ2-2	TGTGCCAGCTCACCTTCCGGGACCTGGTTCGGGGAGCTGTTTTTT	CASSPSGTWFGELFF
.	14	TRBV27	.	TRBJ2-3	TGTGCCAGCAGTTTAAACAGATTCACAGATACGCAGTATTTT	CASSLNRFTDTQYF
.	15	TRBV19	TRBD1	TRBJ1-4	TGTGCCAGTAGCCATCCGGGACAGCCTATTGAAAAACTGTTTTTT	CASSHPGQPIEKLFF
.	14	TRBV7-2	TRBD1	TRBJ1-3	TGTGCCAGCAGCTTAGTCCAGGGGGAGGGCACCATATATTTT	CASSLVQGEGTIYF
.	15	TRBV7-7	.	TRBJ2-1	TGTGCTAGCAGCTTGGGCGGGTCGGCCTACAATGAGCAGTTCTTC	CASSLGGSAYNEQFF
.	17	TRBV14	.	TRBJ2-6	TGTGCCAGCAGCCAAGATATGGGGCGCTCTGGGGCCAACGTCCTGACTTTC	CASSQDMGRSGANVLTF
.	16	TRBV4-2	TRBD1	TRBJ1-5	TGTGCCAGCAGCCCCAAGACAGGGGCCAACAATCAGCCCCAGCATTTT	CASSPKTGANNQPQHF
few	13	TRBV2	TRBD1	TRBJ1-2	TGTGCCAGCAGTGCCCCGACAGGGGACGGCTACACCTTC	CASSAPTGDGYTF
.	14	TRBV12-5	.	TRBJ1-1	TGTGCTAGTGGTTCGCCATACTTGAACACTGAAGCTTTCTTT	CASGSPYLNTEAFF